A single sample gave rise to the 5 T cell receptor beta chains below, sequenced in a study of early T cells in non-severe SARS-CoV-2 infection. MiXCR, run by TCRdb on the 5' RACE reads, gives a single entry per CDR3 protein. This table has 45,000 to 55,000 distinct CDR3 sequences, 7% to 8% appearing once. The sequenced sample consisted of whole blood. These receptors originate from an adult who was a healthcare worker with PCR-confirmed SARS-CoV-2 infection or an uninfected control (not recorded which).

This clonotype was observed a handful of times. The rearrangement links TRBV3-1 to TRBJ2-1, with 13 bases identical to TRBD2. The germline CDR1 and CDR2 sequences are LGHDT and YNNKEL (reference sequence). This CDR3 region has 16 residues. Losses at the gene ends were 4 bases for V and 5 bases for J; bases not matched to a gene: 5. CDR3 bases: TGTGCCAGCAGCCCGAGGACTAGCGGGGGAAACAATGAGCAGTTCTTC. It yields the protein CASSPRTSGGNNEQFF.

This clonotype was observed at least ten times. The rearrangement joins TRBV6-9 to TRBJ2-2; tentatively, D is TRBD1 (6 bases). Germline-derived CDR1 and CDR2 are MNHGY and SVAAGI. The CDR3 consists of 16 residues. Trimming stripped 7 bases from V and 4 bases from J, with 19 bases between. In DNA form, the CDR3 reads TGTGCCAGCATCCCCCCCCGGACAGTTTTCACCGGGGAGCTGTTTTTT. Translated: CASIPPRTVFTGELFF.

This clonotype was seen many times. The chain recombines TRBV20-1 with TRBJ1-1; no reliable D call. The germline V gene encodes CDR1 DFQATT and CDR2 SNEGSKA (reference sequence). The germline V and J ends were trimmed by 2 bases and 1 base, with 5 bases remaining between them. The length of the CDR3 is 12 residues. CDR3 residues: CSARSQNTEAFF. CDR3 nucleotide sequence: TGCAGTGCTAGAAGTCAGAACACTGAAGCTTTCTTT.

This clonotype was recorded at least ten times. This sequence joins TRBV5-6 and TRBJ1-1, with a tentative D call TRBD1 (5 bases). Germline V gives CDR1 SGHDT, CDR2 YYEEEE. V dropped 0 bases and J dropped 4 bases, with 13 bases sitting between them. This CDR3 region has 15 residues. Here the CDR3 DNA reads TGTGCCAGCAGCTTGGCTTACAGGTCGGGCACTGAAGCTTTCTTT. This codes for CASSLAYRSGTEAFF.

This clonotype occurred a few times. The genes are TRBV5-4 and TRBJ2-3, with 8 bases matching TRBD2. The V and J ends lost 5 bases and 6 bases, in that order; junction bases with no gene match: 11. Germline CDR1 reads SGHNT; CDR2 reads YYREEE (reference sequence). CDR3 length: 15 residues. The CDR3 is CASSPPGLVSDTQYF. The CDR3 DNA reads TGTGCCAGCAGTCCGCCGGGACTAGTATCGGATACGCAGTATTTT.